This passage covers 10 T cell receptor beta chains from one sample sequenced in a study of blood T cell repertoires in COVID-19. Some clones are missing from TCRdb's copy, which holds only in-frame ones; the method was immunoSEQ multiplex PCR. The sample has about 140,000 clones, 87% seen once. The sample was peripheral blood. These receptors were taken from a man aged 50-59 years who had recovered from COVID-19.

The gene calls are TRBV11-2 and TRBJ2-1; 7 bases map to TRBD2. The CDR3 runs to 15 residues. After removal of 5 bases from V and 9 bases from J, the junction contained 13 bases not matched to a gene. Germline V gives CDR1 SGHAT, CDR2 FQNNGV. The CDR3 here is CASSPGTNPAGEQFF. CDR3 in DNA: TGTGCCAGCAGCCCCGGGACTAACCCGGCGGGTGAGCAGTTCTTC.

The V gene is TRBV11-3, the J gene TRBJ2-1; 9 bases are a match to TRBD1. The CDR3 runs 15 residues. J lost 2 bases, V lost 3 bases, and 2 bases had no gene match. CDR1 is SGHNT and CDR2 is YENEEA in the germline V gene. CDR3 protein: CASSFTGGPYNEQFF. The CDR3 nucleotides are TGTGCCAGCAGCTTTACAGGGGGCCCCTACAATGAGCAGTTCTTC.

J is TRBJ2-3 and V is TRBV13; tentatively, D is TRBD2 (6 bases). This CDR3 region has 16 residues. Trimming removed 5 bases from V and 3 bases from J, with 18 bases in between. Germline CDR1 and CDR2: PRHDT and FYEKMQ (reference sequence). DNA for the CDR3: TGTGCCAGCAGCGCCCGTCGGGGGATTGGTACAGATACGCAGTATTTT. Its translation: CASSARRGIGTDTQYF.

The gene calls are TRBV6-5 and TRBJ2-2, with 9 positions matching TRBD1. This CDR3 region has 14 residues. Losses at the gene ends were 6 bases for V and 5 bases for J; bases not matched to a gene: 4. Germline CDR1 reads MNHEY; CDR2 reads SVGAGI. Here the CDR3 reads CASRHRGRTGELFF. CDR3 in DNA: TGTGCCAGCAGGCACAGGGGGCGGACCGGGGAGCTGTTTTTT.

The chain carries TRBV4-3 and TRBJ2-3; 8 bases are shared with TRBD1. V lost 0 bases, J lost 4 bases, and 6 bases stayed unmatched. This CDR3 is built from 16 residues. In germline, CDR1 is LGHNA, CDR2 YSLEER. This chain's CDR3 is CASSQDAGGASDTQYF. CDR3 bases: TGCGCCAGCAGCCAAGATGCAGGGGGCGCATCAGATACGCAGTATTTT.

The chain carries TRBV19 and TRBJ1-1, with 9 positions matching TRBD1. Trimming cost V 5 bases and J 1 base; bases outside gene matches: 8. The CDR3 totals 16 residues. The V gene's germline CDR1 is LNHDA and CDR2 SQIVND (reference sequence). CDR3 coding DNA: TGTGCCAGTAGTTTTCGGACAGGGGCCACGAACACTGAAGCTTTCTTT. Its protein product is CASSFRTGATNTEAFF. The full variable domain, in which reference TRBV19 and TRBJ1-1 provide the parts outside the CDR3, is DGGITQSPKYLFRKEGQNVTLSCEQNLNHDAMYWYRQDPGQGLRLIYYSQIVNDFQKGDIAEGYSVSREKKESFPLTVTSAQKNPTAFYLCASSFRTGATNTEAFFGQGTRLTVV.

This chain uses TRBV6-5 with TRBJ1-1, with TRBD1 as a possible D gene (6 bases). Germline V gene data show CDR1 as MNHEY and CDR2 as SVGAGI. There are 13 residues in the CDR3. V lost 6 bases, J lost 6 bases, and 14 bases lay in between. The CDR3 region is CASSNTGRAEAFF. In DNA form, the CDR3 reads TGTGCCAGCAGCAACACAGGGAGAGCTGAAGCTTTCTTT.

This clone appeared a single time. This chain connects TRBV7-9 to TRBJ1-2, with a tentative D call TRBD1 (6 bases). Trimming took 1 base from V and 3 from J, leaving 15 bases between them. This CDR3 has 16 residues. Germline loops: CDR1 SEHNR, CDR2 FQNEAQ (reference sequence). The CDR3 reads CASSLVGRTADYGYTF. CDR3 bases: TGTGCCAGCAGCTTAGTAGGTCGGACAGCCGACTATGGCTACACCTTC.

The chain links TRBV5-1 to TRBJ2-1; D is perhaps TRBD2 (8 bases). This CDR3 spans 14 amino acids. V dropped 4 bases and J dropped 7 bases, with 15 bases sitting between them. CDR1 and CDR2 from the germline V gene are SGHRS and YFSETQ. CDR3 DNA sequence: TGCGCCAGCAGCCCCGGGAGGGGGCAAAATGAGCAGTTCTTC. It is translated as CASSPGRGQNEQFF.

The CDR3 DNA sequence: TGTGCCAGCAGTTACTTAGCGGGGGGGCCTCAAGAGACCCAGTACTTC. Protein: CASSYLAGGPQETQYF. The chain uses TRBV6-2 or TRBV6-3 and TRBJ2-5, with 11 bases identical to TRBD2. The CDR3 loop spans 16 amino acids. Losses at the gene ends were 1 base for V and 2 bases for J; bases not matched to a gene: 3. Germline CDR1 MNHEY, CDR2 SVGEGT.